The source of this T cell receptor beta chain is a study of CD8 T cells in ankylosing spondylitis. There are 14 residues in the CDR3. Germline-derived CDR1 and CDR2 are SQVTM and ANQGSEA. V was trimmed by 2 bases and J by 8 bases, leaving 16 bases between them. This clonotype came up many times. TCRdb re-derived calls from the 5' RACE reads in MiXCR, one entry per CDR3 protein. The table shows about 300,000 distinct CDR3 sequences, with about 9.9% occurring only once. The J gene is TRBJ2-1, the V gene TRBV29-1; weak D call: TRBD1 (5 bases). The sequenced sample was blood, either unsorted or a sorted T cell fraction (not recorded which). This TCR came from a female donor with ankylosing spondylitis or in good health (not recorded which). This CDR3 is CSVEHFKGADEQFF. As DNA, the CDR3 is TGCAGCGTTGAACACTTTAAAGGGGCGGATGAGCAGTTCTTC.